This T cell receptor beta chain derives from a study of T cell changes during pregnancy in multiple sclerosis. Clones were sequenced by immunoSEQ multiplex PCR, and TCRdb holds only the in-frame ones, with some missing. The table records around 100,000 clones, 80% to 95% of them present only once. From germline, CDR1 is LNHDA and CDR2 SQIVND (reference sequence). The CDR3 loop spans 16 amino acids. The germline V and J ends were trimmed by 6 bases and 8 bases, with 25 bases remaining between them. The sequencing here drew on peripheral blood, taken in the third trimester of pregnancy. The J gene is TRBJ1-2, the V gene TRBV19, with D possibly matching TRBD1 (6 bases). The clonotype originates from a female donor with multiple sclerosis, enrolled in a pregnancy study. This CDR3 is CASSLNRDISRSGYTF. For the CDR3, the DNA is TGTGCCAGTAGCCTTAATCGGGACATTAGCCGATCGGGCTACACCTTC.